The 7 T cell receptor beta chains listed next were all sequenced from one sample in a study of T cell responses to AZD1222 COVID-19 vaccine. This table comes from immunoSEQ multiplex PCR, and its TCRdb copy is limited to in-frame clones, with some not included. The data contain 130,000 to 150,000 clones, about 90% of them singletons. Specimen: peripheral blood, collected on day 0 of AZD1222 vaccination. These receptors were taken from an adult in good health.

The genes are TRBV6-1 and TRBJ1-1; D remains ambiguous. Per germline, CDR1 MNHNS and CDR2 SASEGT. The length of the CDR3 is 11 residues. V lost 3 bases to trimming and J lost 5 bases, with 4 bases between them. The CDR3 coding sequence is TGTGCCAGCAGTGAGTGGACTGAAGCTTTCTTT. As protein: CASSEWTEAFF.

The chain joins TRBV5-1 to TRBJ1-2; 8 nucleotides agree with TRBD1. Germline lookup yields CDR1 SGHRS and CDR2 YFSETQ. V lost 0 bases, J lost 4 bases, and 5 bases stayed unmatched. The CDR3 length is 15 residues. CDR3 loop: CASSLGTGIPYGYTF. The CDR3 region has the DNA TGCGCCAGCAGCTTGGGGACAGGGATTCCCTATGGCTACACCTTC.

The rearrangement joins TRBV28 to TRBJ1-2, with D maybe TRBD1 (6 bases). The CDR3 runs 12 residues. Germline lookup yields CDR1 MDHEN and CDR2 SYDVKM. Trimming removed 6 bases at V and 11 bases at J, with 16 bases between. The CDR3 loop reads CASRTIVQGYTF. In DNA form, the CDR3 reads TGTGCCAGCAGGACTATAGTACAGGGTTACACCTTC.

The V and J genes are TRBV11-2 and TRBJ2-1; no definite D call. The CDR3 extends over 12 amino acids. Looked up from germline, CDR1 is SGHAT and CDR2 is FQNNGV. Between the trimmed V and J ends, which lost 3 bases and 10 bases, there was a span of 10 bases. The CDR3 here is CASSFSRREQFF. The CDR3, as DNA: TGTGCCAGCAGCTTTTCGAGGCGGGAGCAGTTCTTC.

The V and J genes are TRBV28 and TRBJ1-6, with 9 bases identical to TRBD1. Germline V gives CDR1 MDHEN, CDR2 SYDVKM. J gave up 7 bases and V 4 bases, and 2 bases lay outside the gene matches. The CDR3 runs 14 residues. The DNA for the CDR3 is TGTGCCAGCAGTTGGACAGGGGACAATTCACCCCTCCACTTT. It yields the protein CASSWTGDNSPLHF.

This clone showed up just once. The chain couples TRBV19 to TRBJ1-2; TRBD1 is a possible D gene (6 bases). The germline V and J ends were trimmed by 1 base and 7 bases, with 7 bases remaining between them. CDR3 length: 12 amino acids. In germline, CDR1 is LNHDA, CDR2 SQIVND (reference sequence). DNA of the CDR3: TGTGCCAGTAGTATAGCAGGGGTTGGCTACACCTTC. Protein: CASSIAGVGYTF.

V is TRBV21-1 and J is TRBJ2-5. TRBV21-1 is recorded as a pseudogene. This CDR3 spans 15 amino acids. CDR3 in amino acids: CASFRDPIQLRTQYF. The CDR3 region has the DNA TGTGCCAGCTTTCGGGACCCGATCCAGTTGAGGACCCAGTACTTC.